Listed here are 12 T cell receptor beta chains from one sample, sequenced in a study of T cell repertoires in cytomegalovirus infection. No antigen has been assigned to these receptors. TCRdb fed the reads into MiXCR, producing one record per CDR3 protein. Seen here are some 800,000 distinct CDR3 sequences, almost 30% observed once, and the top ten hold 13%. This specimen consisted of cultured CD8+ T cells from PBMCs, obtained from culture after CMV antigen stimulation. These receptors were taken from a human donor in good health (CMV status not recorded). Some clones in this sample may be carry-over from other donors' samples.

The chain joins TRBV2 to TRBJ2-7; 12 bases agree with TRBD2. Losses at the gene ends were 9 bases for V and 3 bases for J; bases not matched to a gene: 3. CDR1 and CDR2 from the germline V gene are SNHLY and FYNNEI. The CDR3 loop spans 13 amino acids. As DNA, the CDR3 is TGTGCCAGGGGACTAGCGGGTAACTACGAGCAGTACTTC. Protein sequence: CARGLAGNYEQYF.

V gene TRBV7-6 combines with J gene TRBJ2-5, with D possibly called TRBD1 or TRBD2 (5 bases each). CDR1 and CDR2 (germline): SGHVS, FNYEAQ. The CDR3 has 15 amino acids. V dropped 5 bases and J dropped 0 bases, with 13 bases sitting between them. The CDR3 bases are TGTGCCAGCAGCCGTTTTCTGGGGGACCAAGAGACCCAGTACTTC. Protein product: CASSRFLGDQETQYF.

Points on this clonotype: A read error is possible here, since a much larger clone lies one base away. The V and J genes are TRBV7-2 and TRBJ2-3; weak D call: TRBD1 (7 bases). In germline, CDR1 is SGHTA, CDR2 FQGNSA. The CDR3 has 14 residues. The CDR3 reads CASSLRGVADMQYF. The CDR3, as DNA: TGTGCCAGCAGTCTCAGGGGGGTCGCAGATATGCAGTATTTT. The full variable domain, in which reference TRBV7-2 and TRBJ2-3 provide the parts outside the CDR3, is GAGVSQSPSNKVTEKGKDVELRCDPISGHTALYWYRQSLGQGLEFLIYFQGNSAPDKSGLPSDRFSAERTGGSVSTLTIQRTQQEDSAVYLCASSLRGVADMQYFGPGTRLTVL.

This rearrangement joins TRBV7-6 to TRBJ2-1; D gene uncertain. Germline CDR1 is SGHVS and CDR2 is FNYEAQ. This CDR3 contains 14 residues. Between the trimmed V and J ends, which lost 5 bases and 5 bases, there was a span of 13 bases. The CDR3 protein is CASSTRTVHNEQFF. In DNA, the CDR3 is TGTGCCAGCAGCACCCGGACGGTCCACAATGAGCAGTTCTTC.

The rearrangement links TRBV6-6 to TRBJ2-2; 8 bases line up with TRBD1. CDR3 length equals 15 residues. J was trimmed by 0 bases and V by 7 bases; bases with no gene match: 4. Germline V gene sequence: CDR1 MNHNY, CDR2 SVGAGI (reference sequence). CDR3 bases: TGTGCCAGCACCCCGGGACAGGCGAACACCGGGGAGCTGTTTTTT. It codes for CASTPGQANTGELFF.

The sample holds a few counts of this clonotype. This chain links TRBV19 with TRBJ2-7, with D possibly called TRBD1 or TRBD2 (6 bases each). V lost 5 bases and J 4 bases, leaving 9 bases between the germline ends. From germline, CDR1 is LNHDA and CDR2 SQIVND (reference sequence). The CDR3 runs 12 residues. This CDR3 reads CASSGGRYEQYF. CDR3 bases: TGTGCCAGTAGTGGGGGGCGATACGAGCAGTACTTC.

This clonotype has only one observation. The chain uses TRBV6-5 and TRBJ2-7; D possibly corresponds to TRBD1 (6 bases). This CDR3 has 12 amino acids. Germline values: CDR1 MNHEY, CDR2 SVGAGI. Between the trimmed V and J ends, which lost 4 bases and 5 bases, there was a span of 9 bases. As DNA, the CDR3 is TGTGCCAGCAGTTCGGACAGCAACGAGCAGTACGTC. Protein product: CASSSDSNEQYV.

This clonotype was detected only a few times. The rearrangement links TRBV7-9 to TRBJ1-2; D unresolved. Trimming cost V 5 bases and J 10 bases, with 17 bases left between them. Germline lookup yields CDR1 SEHNR and CDR2 FQNEAQ (reference sequence). The CDR3 runs 13 residues. The CDR3 coding sequence is TGTGCCAGCAGCCCTGACACCCCAAGGGACTACACCTTC. Its translation: CASSPDTPRDYTF.

This clonotype was detected ten times or more. The gene calls are TRBV7-8 and TRBJ2-3; D is unclear. The germline CDR1 and CDR2 sequences are SGHVS and FQNEAQ. V lost 5 bases and J lost 4, with 10 bases in between. The CDR3 totals 13 residues. CDR3 nucleotides: TGTGCCAGCAGCCCCCGCGGAGCAGATACGCAGTATTTT. It encodes CASSPRGADTQYF.

The CDR3 DNA reads as TGTGCCAGCGTCGGGGGAGGAGATAACGAGCAGTACGTC. This sequence encodes CASVGGGDNEQYV. The chain combines TRBV6-1 with TRBJ2-7; weak D call: TRBD2 (6 bases). The CDR3 has 13 residues. Trimming removed 8 bases from V and 5 bases from J, with 16 bases in between. CDR1 is MNHNS and CDR2 is SASEGT in the germline V gene.

This clonotype was seen more than once but under ten times. The chain joins TRBV6-6 to TRBJ2-7; D gene uncertain. The CDR3 is 15 amino acids. Germline V CDR1 and CDR2: MNHNY, SVGAGI (reference sequence). V was trimmed by 0 bases and J by 2 bases, leaving 11 bases between them. CDR3 DNA sequence: TGTGCCAGCAGTTACTCTCCGGAAGTTGCCTACGAGCAGTACTTC. Protein product: CASSYSPEVAYEQYF.

The CDR3 nucleotides are TGTGCCAGCTCGTGGACAGGGGGCCCCGAAAACATTCAGTACTTC. It specifies CASSWTGGPENIQYF. The rearrangement links TRBV2 to TRBJ2-4; 11 bases map to TRBD1. Germline CDR1 and CDR2: SNHLY and FYNNEI. J lost 5 bases, V lost 8 bases, and 8 bases had no gene match. The CDR3 covers 15 residues.